This T cell receptor (beta chain) was sequenced during a study of PD-1 blockade in classical Hodgkin lymphoma. The wider study: Nivolumab dosing for patients was 3 mg/kg, administered intravenously every 2 weeks. General observations from the study: By C4D1, CD4+ diversity increased significantly, especially in complete responders. When set against healthy donors, newly diagnosed patients were reported to show lower baseline TCR diversity.

Note on this clone: Its antigen is as yet unknown.

Germline CDR1 MNHEY, CDR2 SVGAGI. The CDR3 loop spans 15 amino acids. Trimming cost V 6 bases and J 6 bases, with 18 bases left between them. In every patient, relapse followed autologous stem cell transplantation, while exposure to brentuximab vedotin differed. Reported best responses ranged across complete response, partial response or progressive disease. This table comes from immunoSEQ multiplex PCR, and its TCRdb copy is limited to in-frame clones, with some not included. This table has about 45,000 clones, roughly 72% appearing once. The J gene is TRBJ2-1, the V gene TRBV6-5; either TRBD1 or TRBD2 may supply D (5 bases each). This sequence was found in a human donor with classical Hodgkin lymphoma. The sequences come from peripheral blood mononuclear cells (PBMCs), collected before the second cycle of nivolumab. The CDR3 reads CASSPFAGTGNEQFF. Here the CDR3 DNA reads TGTGCCAGCAGCCCTTTCGCCGGGACCGGCAATGAGCAGTTCTTC.